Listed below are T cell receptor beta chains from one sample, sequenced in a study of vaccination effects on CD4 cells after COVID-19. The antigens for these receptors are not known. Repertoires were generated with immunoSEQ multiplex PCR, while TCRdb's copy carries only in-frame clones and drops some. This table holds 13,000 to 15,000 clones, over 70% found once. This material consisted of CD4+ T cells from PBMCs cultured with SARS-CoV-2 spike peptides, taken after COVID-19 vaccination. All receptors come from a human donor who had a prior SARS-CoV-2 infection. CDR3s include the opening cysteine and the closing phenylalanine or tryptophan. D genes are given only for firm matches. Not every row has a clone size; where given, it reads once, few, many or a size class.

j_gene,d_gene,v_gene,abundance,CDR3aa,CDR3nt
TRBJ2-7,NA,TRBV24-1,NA,CATSAAGGNYEQYF,TGTGCCACCAGTGCGGCTGGCGGGAACTACGAGCAGTACTTC
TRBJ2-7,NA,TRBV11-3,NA,CASSLGLSSYEQYF,TGTGCCAGCAGCTTAGGTCTGAGCTCCTACGAGCAGTACTTC
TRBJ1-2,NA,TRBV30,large,CAWSVSQNYGYTF,TGTGCCTGGAGTGTAAGTCAGAACTATGGCTACACCTTC
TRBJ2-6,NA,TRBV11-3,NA,CASYGTQSSGANVLTF,TGTGCCAGCTACGGGACGCAGTCGTCTGGGGCCAACGTCCTGACTTTC
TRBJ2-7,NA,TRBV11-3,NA,CASSLDWSSSYEQYF,TGTGCCAGCAGCTTAGACTGGTCTAGCTCCTACGAGCAGTACTTC
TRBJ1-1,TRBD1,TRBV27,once,CASSRGSYTEAFF,TGTGCCAGCAGCAGGGGGTCCTACACTGAAGCTTTCTTT
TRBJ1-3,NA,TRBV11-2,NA,CASSSTGYSGNTIYF,TGTGCCAGCAGTTCGACAGGATACTCTGGAAACACCATATATTTT
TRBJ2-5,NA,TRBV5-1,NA,CASSSQMETQYF,TGCGCCAGCAGCTCCCAAATGGAGACCCAGTACTTC
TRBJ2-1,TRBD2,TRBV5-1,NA,CASFPTSGGASYNEQFF,TGCGCCAGCTTTCCAACTAGCGGGGGGGCCTCCTACAATGAGCAGTTCTTC
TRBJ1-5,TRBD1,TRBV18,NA,CASSPDRGLQPQHF,TGTGCCAGCTCTCCCGACAGGGGGCTTCAGCCCCAGCATTTT
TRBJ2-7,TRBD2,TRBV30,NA,CAWSVGLANEQYF,TGTGCCTGGAGTGTAGGACTAGCTAACGAGCAGTACTTC
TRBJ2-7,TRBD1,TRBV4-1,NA,CASSQDPGGDYEQYF,TGCGCCAGCAGCCAAGACCCAGGGGGCGACTACGAGCAGTACTTC
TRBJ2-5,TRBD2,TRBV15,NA,CATSMGLAGGQETQYF,TGTGCCACCAGCATGGGACTAGCGGGAGGGCAAGAGACCCAGTACTTC
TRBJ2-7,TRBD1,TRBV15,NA,CATSRDRGYEQYF,TGTGCCACCAGCAGGGACAGGGGATACGAGCAGTACTTC
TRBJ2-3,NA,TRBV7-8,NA,CASSFRVVRTDTQYF,TGTGCCAGCAGCTTTAGGGTGGTTCGCACAGATACGCAGTATTTT
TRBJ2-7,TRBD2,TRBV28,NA,CASSLGLAGFGSSYEQYF,TGTGCCAGCAGCTTAGGACTAGCGGGGTTCGGGAGCTCCTACGAGCAGTACTTC
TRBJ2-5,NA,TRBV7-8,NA,CASSLIYRTANQETQYF,TGTGCCAGCAGCTTAATTTATAGGACAGCGAACCAAGAGACCCAGTACTTC
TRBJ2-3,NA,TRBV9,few,CASSVAVNLGSDTQYF,TGTGCCAGCAGCGTAGCGGTGAATTTGGGCTCAGATACGCAGTATTTT
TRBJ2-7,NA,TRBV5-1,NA,CASSSRPDRSSYEQYF,TGCGCCAGCAGCTCACGACCTGACAGGAGCTCCTACGAGCAGTACTTC
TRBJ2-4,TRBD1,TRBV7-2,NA,CASSYPGQGDIQYF,TGTGCCAGCAGCTACCCGGGACAGGGAGACATTCAGTACTTC
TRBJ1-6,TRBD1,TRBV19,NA,CASSARQGHLINSPLHF,TGTGCCAGTAGTGCACGACAGGGTCACCTTATTAATTCACCCCTCCACTTT
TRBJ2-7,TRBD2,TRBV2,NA,CASGLERVSYEQYF,TGTGCCAGCGGACTAGAACGTGTCTCCTACGAGCAGTACTTC
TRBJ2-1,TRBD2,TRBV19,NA,CASSIWRTSNNEQFF,TGTGCCAGTAGTATCTGGAGGACTAGTAACAATGAGCAGTTCTTC
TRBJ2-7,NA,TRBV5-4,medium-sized,CASSFLGREIYEQYF,TGTGCCAGCAGCTTTCTAGGCAGGGAAATCTACGAGCAGTACTTC
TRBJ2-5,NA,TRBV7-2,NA,CASSSSLQVFATQYF,TGTGCCAGCAGCTCCTCCTTACAGGTTTTCGCGACCCAGTACTTC
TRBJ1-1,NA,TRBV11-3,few,CASSLVLTGAVNTEAFF,TGTGCCAGCAGCTTAGTACTCACGGGGGCAGTGAACACTGAAGCTTTCTTT
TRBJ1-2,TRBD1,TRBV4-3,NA,CASSQELVRQGAVEGYTF,TGCGCCAGCAGCCAAGAACTTGTAAGGCAGGGGGCGGTGGAAGGCTACACCTTC
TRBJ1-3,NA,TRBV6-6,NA,CASSYSWDSGNTIYF,TGTGCCAGCAGTTACTCGTGGGACTCTGGAAACACCATATATTTT
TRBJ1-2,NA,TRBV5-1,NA,CASVTTPGSEYGYTF,TGCGCCAGCGTCACTACGCCGGGAAGCGAATATGGCTACACCTTC
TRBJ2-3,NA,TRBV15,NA,CATSRDRTAFSTDTQYF,TGTGCCACCAGCAGAGATAGAACGGCGTTTAGCACAGATACGCAGTATTTT
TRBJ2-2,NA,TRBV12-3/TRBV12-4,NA,CASSFPGPGELFF,TGTGCCAGCAGTTTCCCGGGGCCCGGGGAGCTGTTTTTT
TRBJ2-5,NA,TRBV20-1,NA,CSATETQYF,TGCAGTGCAACAGAGACCCAGTACTTC
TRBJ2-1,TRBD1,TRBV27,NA,CASSKGTGNYNEQFF,TGTGCCAGCAGTAAGGGGACAGGGAACTACAATGAGCAGTTCTTC
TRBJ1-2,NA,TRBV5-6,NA,CASSLGSQDYGYTF,TGTGCCAGCAGTTTGGGCAGCCAAGACTATGGCTACACCTTC
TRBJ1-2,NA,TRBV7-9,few,CASSRWGGENYGYTF,TGTGCCAGCAGCCGATGGGGTGGGGAAAACTATGGCTACACCTTC
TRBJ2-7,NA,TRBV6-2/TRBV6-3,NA,CASSASYEQYF,TGTGCCAGCAGTGCCTCCTACGAGCAGTACTTC
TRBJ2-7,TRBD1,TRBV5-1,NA,CASSPLTGDEQYF,TGCGCCAGCAGCCCACTGACAGGGGACGAGCAGTACTTC
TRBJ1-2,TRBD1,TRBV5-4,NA,CASRRDRNSDFYTF,TGTGCCAGCAGGCGGGACAGGAATTCTGACTTCTACACCTTC